The 11 T cell receptor beta chains reported below all come from one sample, sequenced in a study of post-analysis software for immune sequencing data. Study outcomes and limitations: The study found TRBV5-6, TRBV5-1 and TRBV20-1 among five TRBV segments more frequent in patients than controls.

Their cognate antigens are unknown. The library was made from cDNA and included unique molecular identifiers. TCRdb redid the calling of the PCR reads with MiXCR, one entry per CDR3 protein. The table includes a few hundred thousand distinct CDR3 sequences, 39% detected once. The specimen sequenced was blood. The source of these receptors is a girl aged 2 to 9 with multiple sclerosis.

The chain carries TRBV28 and TRBJ2-7; 9 bases fit TRBD1. V lost 6 bases and J lost 5; bases outside the gene matches: 5. The CDR3 covers 13 residues. The germline V gene has CDR1 MDHEN and CDR2 SYDVKM. CDR3 sequence: CASSLDRGHEQYF. In DNA form, the CDR3 reads TGTGCCAGCAGCTTGGACAGGGGCCACGAGCAGTACTTC. Full variable domain (remainder filled in from reference TRBV28 and TRBJ2-7): DVKVTQSSRYLVKRTGEKVFLECVQDMDHENMFWYRQDPGLGLRLIYFSYDVKMKEKGDIPEGYSVSREKKERFSLILESASTNQTSMYLCASSLDRGHEQYFGPGTRLTVT.

A few counts support this clonotype. The V and J genes are TRBV15 and TRBJ2-1; TRBD1 agrees at 8 bases. Looked up from germline, CDR1 is LNHNV and CDR2 is YYDKDF (reference sequence). V lost 5 bases, J lost 8 bases, and 5 bases stayed unmatched. The CDR3 is 13 residues long. The CDR3 coding sequence is TGTGCCACCAGCTTTATGGACAGGGATGAGCAGTTCTTC. This codes for CATSFMDRDEQFF.

The chain uses TRBV5-6 and TRBJ1-4; maybe TRBD1 (6 bases). Germline values: CDR1 SGHDT, CDR2 YYEEEE. The CDR3 is 15 residues long. Deletions cut 3 bases from V and 1 base from J, with 10 bases between. CDR3 residues: CASSWGQGTNEKLFF. In nucleotides, the CDR3 is TGTGCCAGCAGCTGGGGACAAGGAACTAATGAAAAACTGTTTTTT.

The chain is built from TRBV29-1 and TRBJ1-1; no clear D gene. Trimming removed 7 bases at V and 6 bases at J, with 18 bases between. This CDR3 is built from 13 residues. Germline CDR1 reads SQVTM; CDR2 reads ANQGSEA. In DNA form, the CDR3 reads TGCAGCGCCATGTCAGACCCCGGCGCTGAAGCTTTCTTT. Translated: CSAMSDPGAEAFF.

This clonotype was picked up a small number of times. The chain carries TRBV5-1 and TRBJ1-2, with a possible D match to TRBD1 (5 bases). The germline V and J ends were trimmed by 2 bases and 6 bases, with 14 bases remaining between them. The CDR3 extends over 14 amino acids. Germline V gene data show CDR1 as SGHRS and CDR2 as YFSETQ. The CDR3 loop reads CASSFGGPENGYTF. CDR3 coding DNA: TGCGCCAGCAGCTTCGGGGGACCCGAGAATGGCTACACCTTC.

This chain connects TRBV12-3 or TRBV12-4 to TRBJ2-1; D uncertain. Trimming left V 8 bases short and J 9 bases short, with 17 bases between. CDR3 length: 13 residues. CDR3 protein: CASGRHDVVEQFF. Here the CDR3 DNA reads TGTGCCAGCGGCCGGCACGACGTGGTTGAGCAGTTCTTC.

V is TRBV6-1 and J is TRBJ2-3, with a weak D call TRBD1 (6 bases). The CDR3 runs to 13 residues. Trimming took 6 bases from V and 3 from J, leaving 10 bases between them. CDR1 and CDR2 from the germline V gene are MNHNS and SASEGT. CDR3 region: CASRETGTDTQYF. CDR3 in DNA: TGTGCCAGCAGAGAAACAGGGACAGATACGCAGTATTTT.

This chain connects TRBV7-2 to TRBJ1-2, with D perhaps matching TRBD1 (5 bases). The CDR3 covers 13 residues. Trimming took 5 bases from V and 4 from J, leaving 11 bases between them. Germline CDR1 and CDR2: SGHTA and FQGNSA. CDR3 sequence: CASSPRVGYGYTF. CDR3 sequence (DNA): TGTGCCAGCAGCCCCAGGGTGGGCTATGGCTACACCTTC.

The rearrangement uses TRBV10-3 and TRBJ2-5; 7 nucleotides align to TRBD2. The tail of the sequence fits TRBJ2-7 better, so the J call may be wrong. Germline CDR1 ENHRY, CDR2 SYGVKD. CDR3 size: 15 residues. In DNA form, the CDR3 reads TGTGCCATCAGAGGTCTTGGGGAGGGAGTGGGCGAGCAGTACTTC. This codes for CAIRGLGEGVGEQYF.

CDR3: CASSLVGRWQFF. The CDR3 DNA follows: TGCGCCAGCAGCTTGGTTGGACGGTGGCAGTTCTTC. The chain combines TRBV5-1 with TRBJ2-1; the D is unclear. There are 12 residues in the CDR3. Germline assignment: CDR1 SGHRS and CDR2 YFSETQ. Trimming took 0 bases from V and 12 from J, leaving 10 bases between them.

The chain recombines TRBV12-3 or TRBV12-4 with TRBJ2-7; D is unclear. CDR3 length: 15 amino acids. V dropped 4 bases and J dropped 3 bases, with 16 bases sitting between them. The CDR3 loop is CASSSPELEGYEQYF. The CDR3 region has the DNA TGTGCCAGCAGTTCGCCCGAACTTGAAGGCTACGAGCAGTACTTC.